This record covers a single T cell receptor beta chain. The data derive from a study of T cell changes during pregnancy in multiple sclerosis. Here immunoSEQ multiplex PCR was the method, and the copy in TCRdb shows in-frame clones only, minus some. The repertoire has roughly 80,000 clones, 85% to 95% of them found once; the top ten carry over 0.8%. The V end lost 3 bases, the J end lost 3 bases, and 12 bases lay between the germline ends. Germline V gene lookup returns CDR1 LNHDA and CDR2 SQIVND (reference sequence). The length of the CDR3 is 14 residues. The clonotype originates from a female donor with multiple sclerosis, enrolled in a pregnancy study. The chain links TRBV19 to TRBJ2-7; possibly TRBD1 for D (6 bases). The specimen was peripheral blood, collected in the first trimester of pregnancy. Here the CDR3 reads CASSMFQGNYEQYF. The CDR3 DNA sequence: TGTGCCAGTAGTATGTTCCAGGGGAACTACGAGCAGTACTTC.